This T cell receptor (beta chain) stems from a study of human T cells and chemical hapten exposure. TCRdb re-called the RACE reads with MiXCR, one entry per CDR3 protein. The table lists over 85,000 distinct CDR3 sequences, over 10% of them singletons. This CDR3 region has 13 residues. V shed 4 bases and J shed 3 bases, with 9 bases lying between them. Germline-derived CDR1 and CDR2 are MDHEN and SYDVKM. Time point specified: patch test 1, 2 weeks after DPC sensitization. The sample's treatment: therapeutic diphenylcyclopropenone sensitization with weekly scalp DPC. This clonotype was observed many times.

The V call is TRBV28, the J call TRBJ2-5; a possible D gene is TRBD1 (5 bases). The sequence came from a woman in her thirties or forties with alopecia areata. Some clones in this sample may be carry-over from other donors' samples. The starting material was whole blood, obtained in connection with sensitization to the hapten diphenylcyclopropenone (DPC). The DNA of the CDR3 is TGTGCCAGCAGTTGGGGCAGGAAAGAGACCCAGTACTTC. Its translation: CASSWGRKETQYF.